The 26 T cell receptor beta chains below all came from one sample that was sequenced in a study of T cell clonality in common variable immunodeficiency. Here immunoSEQ multiplex PCR was the method, and the copy in TCRdb shows in-frame clones only, minus some. Observed in the sample are some 33,000 clones, none of them singletons. The sequencing input was peripheral blood mononuclear cells. Receptors originate from a person between 18 and 75 years old in good health.

Many counts were recorded for this clone. The read terminates 3 residues before the CDR3 end, so the remaining end is supplied by the germline J gene. The chain links TRBV5-1 to TRBJ1-2, with D maybe TRBD1 (5 bases). The CDR3 loop spans 14 amino acids. Trimming removed 4 bases at V and 4 bases at J, with 14 bases between. Germline V CDR1 and CDR2: SGHRS, YFSETQ. The sequenced CDR3 bases are TGCGCCAGCAGCCCTGGGACTATGGGCTATGGC. Protein sequence: CASSPGTMGYG. The entire CDR3 sequence reads CASSPGTMGYGYTF.

This clone has at least ten counts. The read ends 3 residues before the CDR3 terminus; that terminus is restored from the germline J gene. The rearrangement joins TRBV2 to TRBJ1-5; D possibly corresponds to TRBD1 (6 bases). Trimming stripped 8 bases from V and 2 bases from J, with 7 bases between. The CDR3 extends over 12 amino acids. Germline loops: CDR1 SNHLY, CDR2 FYNNEI. CDR3 sequence: CASAGGNQPQHF. Partial CDR3 DNA: TGTGCCAGCGCAGGGGGCAATCAGCCC.

This clone was counted at least ten times. Coverage ceases 3 residues before the CDR3 finishes, and the germline J gene fills in the end. The chain links TRBV4-2 to TRBJ1-6, with D uncertain. CDR1 LGHNA and CDR2 YNFKEQ come from the germline V gene. V dropped 0 bases and J dropped 6 bases, with 3 bases sitting between them. This CDR3 contains 13 residues. The CDR3 here is CASSQEGNSPLHF. The part of the CDR3 DNA that was read is TGTGCCAGCAGCCAAGAAGGTAATTCACCC.

This clone has ten or more counts. The CDR3 bases that were read are TGTGCCAGCAGCCAATCACAGTTGCGCGAG. Translation: CASSQSQLRE. The whole CDR3 region reads CASSQSQLREQYF. V usage is TRBV3-1 (or the pseudogene TRBV3-2) and J usage is TRBJ2-7; no clear D gene. The CDR3 end lies 3 residues beyond the end of the read and is filled in from the germline J gene. The CDR3 length is 13 residues. From germline, CDR1 is LGHDT and CDR2 YNNKEL (reference sequence). Trimming left V 2 bases short and J 6 bases short, with 11 bases between.

This clone turned up a few times. Read sequence stops 3 residues before the CDR3 end, and the germline J gene provides the missing end. The V and J genes are TRBV7-6 and TRBJ1-2, with D perhaps matching TRBD1 (5 bases). The CDR3 length is 16 residues. Germline lookup yields CDR1 SGHVS and CDR2 FNYEAQ. CDR3 sequence reads: CASSLGFGGVADDYTF. The sequenced CDR3 bases are TGTGCCAGCAGCTTAGGGTTCGGGGGGGTCGCCGATGAC.

This clone came up many times. The read ends 3 residues before the CDR3 terminus; that terminus is restored from the germline J gene. Other DNA sequences in the same sample also yield this CDR3. The V and J genes are TRBV10-2 and TRBJ1-2, with D tentatively TRBD1 (6 bases). Trimming removed 4 bases from V and 4 bases from J, with 16 bases in between. The germline V gene encodes CDR1 WSHSY and CDR2 SAAADI. CDR3 length equals 15 residues. CDR3 sequence: CASSVAGAQLYGYTF. The part of the CDR3 DNA that was read is TGCGCCAGCAGTGTAGCAGGGGCACAACTCTATGGC.

This clone was seen ten or more times. With the read ending 3 residues before the CDR3 end, the germline J gene is used to fill in that end. This chain links TRBV18 with TRBJ2-2; 8 bases align to TRBD1. The V gene end was trimmed by 5 bases and the J gene end by 5 bases; junction bases not matched to a gene: 4. Germline V gene lookup returns CDR1 KGHSH and CDR2 LQKENI. This CDR3 contains 14 residues. The sequenced CDR3 bases are TGTGCCAGCTCAAATGGACAGGGAACCGGGGAG. Protein: CASSNGQGTGE. Given in full, the CDR3 is CASSNGQGTGELFF.

This clone was seen only a few times. The read stops 3 residues short of the end of the CDR3; the missing end is completed from the germline J gene. The chain joins TRBV11-2 to TRBJ2-4; D is ambiguous. There are 11 residues in the CDR3. Per the germline V gene, CDR1 is SGHAT and CDR2 is FQNNGV. Here the CDR3 reads CASRLNYAQYF. The sequenced part of the CDR3 DNA is TGTGCCAGCAGGCTAAACTACGCT.

This clone was seen many times. CDR3 residues: CAWSDRQPEETQYF. Partial CDR3 DNA: TGTGCCTGGAGCGACCGACAGCCTGAAGAGACC. The chain recombines TRBV30 with TRBJ2-5; D may be TRBD1 (5 bases). The DNA ends 3 residues before the CDR3 does, and the rest of the CDR3 is filled in from the germline J gene. The CDR3 consists of 14 residues. CDR1 is GTSNPN, CDR2 SVGIG, per germline (reference sequence). The V gene lost 3 bases and the J gene lost 3 bases, with 14 bases spanning the gap. Full variable domain (outside the CDR3, taken from reference TRBV30 and TRBJ2-5): SQTIHQWPATLVQPVGSPLSLECTVEGTSNPNLYWYRQAAGRGLQLLFYSVGIGQISSEVPQNLSASRPQDRQFILSSKKLLLSDSGFYLCAWSDRQPEETQYFGPGTRLLVL.

This clone was seen at least ten times. The CDR3 DNA, read in part, is TGTGCCAGCAGTTTAAGGGGGACAGGGTTGGCCAAAAACATT. It specifies CASSLRGTGLAKNI. The entire CDR3 reads CASSLRGTGLAKNIQYF. The chain couples TRBV12-3 or TRBV12-4 to TRBJ2-4; 9 bases are shared with TRBD1. With the read ending 3 residues before the CDR3 end, the germline J gene is used to fill in that end. CDR3 length: 17 amino acids. The J segment lost 1 base and the V segment lost 2 bases, leaving 6 bases of the junction unmatched.

At least ten counts were recorded for this clone. The CDR3 bases that were read are TGCGCCAGCAGCGCCCGGGACAGGGTAGGTGAG. Translating it yields CASSARDRVGE. The whole CDR3 sequence reads CASSARDRVGEQFF. This sequence joins TRBV5-1 and TRBJ2-1, with 9 bases aligning to TRBD1. Read data end 3 residues before the CDR3 end; the end is taken from the germline J gene. Germline-derived CDR1 and CDR2 are SGHRS and YFSETQ. Trimming at V came to 4 bases and at J to 9 bases, leaving 8 bases not matched to a gene. CDR3 length equals 14 residues.

This clone has a count of ten or more. The read halts 3 residues ahead of the CDR3 end, with the missing end drawn from the germline J gene. The V call is TRBV2, the J call TRBJ2-5; 7 bases agree with TRBD2. The CDR3 consists of 12 residues. Per the germline V gene, CDR1 is SNHLY and CDR2 is FYNNEI. V shed 10 bases, J shed 7 bases, and the junction held 9 bases outside the gene matches. This CDR3 is CATQGTGGTQYF. The covered CDR3 bases are TGTGCCACCCAAGGGACGGGGGGGACC.

In its sample, this clone was seen a few times. The read is 3 residues too short to cover the CDR3 end, so that end is filled in from the germline J gene. The chain carries TRBV5-1 and TRBJ2-5, with 11 positions matching TRBD2. The ends lost 1 base at V and 5 bases at J; junction bases unmatched: 7. Germline V lookup: CDR1 SGHRS, CDR2 YFSETQ. This CDR3 spans 16 amino acids. The sequenced CDR3 bases are TGCGCCAGCAGCTTGCCGTCTTCTAGCGGGAGGGAGACC. This gives the protein CASSLPSSSGRET. The CDR3 in full is CASSLPSSSGRETQYF.

This clone has more than one count but fewer than ten. The read ends 3 residues shy of where the CDR3 ends; the end is completed using the germline J gene. The same CDR3 arises from other DNA sequences in this sample as well. The chain joins TRBV29-1 to TRBJ2-5; TRBD2 agrees at 8 bases. The CDR3 has 14 amino acids. Germline CDR1 and CDR2: SQVTM and ANQGSEA. V lost 4 bases and J lost 7; bases outside the gene matches: 11. The sequenced part of the CDR3 DNA is TGCAGCGTTGTTTTCGGGAGGGCGGGGGGGACC. Protein product: CSVVFGRAGGT. The whole CDR3 is CSVVFGRAGGTQYF.

This clone occurred a few times. The read terminates 3 residues ahead of where the CDR3 ends, so the germline J gene completes it. The chain has TRBV19 and TRBJ2-2; D is unresolved. Looked up from germline, CDR1 is LNHDA and CDR2 is SQIVND (reference sequence). The CDR3 consists of 15 residues. The covered CDR3 bases are TGTGCCAGTAGTGCCCGGTCCTCAACTAATGAAAAG. Its translation: CASSARSSTNEK. The full CDR3 sequence reads CASSARSSTNEKLFF.

The table lists this clone with many counts. The read terminates 3 residues ahead of where the CDR3 ends, so the germline J gene completes it. The chain has TRBV7-8 and TRBJ1-1; D gene uncertain. Germline loops: CDR1 SGHVS, CDR2 FQNEAQ. The CDR3 is 14 amino acids. V was trimmed by 4 bases and J by 2 bases, leaving 11 bases between them. Here the CDR3 reads CASSSPARNTEAFF. CDR3 DNA, as far as it was read: TGTGCCAGCAGCTCCCCCGCCAGAAACACTGAA.

This clone has a handful of counts. With the read ending 3 residues before the CDR3 end, the germline J gene is used to fill in that end. The genes are TRBV7-9 and TRBJ2-5; 9 positions match TRBD2. Germline V gene lookup returns CDR1 SEHNR and CDR2 FQNEAQ (reference sequence). The junction had 1 base not matched to a gene; V was cut back by 6 bases and J by 5 bases. The CDR3 sequence is 12 residues long. The CDR3 region is CASRSGGETQYF. CDR3 DNA, as far as it was read: TGTGCCAGCAGAAGCGGGGGGGAGACC.

There are many counts of this clone. Read coverage stops 3 residues before the CDR3 terminus; the germline J gene supplies the remainder. The V and J genes are TRBV20-1 and TRBJ1-1; 8 bases line up with TRBD1. The CDR3 length is 14 residues. Losses at the gene ends were 5 bases for V and 1 base for J; bases not matched to a gene: 6. Per the germline V gene, CDR1 is DFQATT and CDR2 is SNEGSKA (reference sequence). CDR3 DNA (partial): TGCAGTGCTCCCCGGACAGGGACGAACACTGAA. It translates to CSAPRTGTNTE. The entire CDR3 reads CSAPRTGTNTEAFF.

On this clone: The read stops 3 residues short of the end of the CDR3; the missing end is completed from the germline J gene. The V call is TRBV20-1, the J call TRBJ2-1, with 8 nucleotides matching TRBD2. The CDR3 has 14 amino acids. Trimming removed 8 bases from V and 6 bases from J; junction bases left unmatched: 12. Germline V gene lookup returns CDR1 DFQATT and CDR2 SNEGSKA (reference sequence). Incomplete CDR3 DNA: TGCAGTCCCACCTCGGGGGGGCCAAGCAATGAG. It yields the protein CSPTSGGPSNE. In full, the CDR3 is CSPTSGGPSNEQFF.

Many counts were recorded for this clone. The read gets to within 3 residues of the CDR3 end, and the germline J gene fills in the rest. This chain joins TRBV7-9 and TRBJ1-2; 9 bases are shared with TRBD1. CDR1 and CDR2 (germline): SEHNR, FQNEAQ (reference sequence). J was trimmed by 4 bases and V by 5 bases; bases with no gene match: 8. The CDR3 runs 15 residues. CDR3 sequence: CASSAAGTGTYGYTF. The CDR3 bases that were read are TGTGCCAGCAGCGCCGCCGGGACAGGGACCTATGGC.

By share of the sample, this clone is medium-sized. The read is 3 residues too short to cover the CDR3 end, so that end is filled in from the germline J gene. This chain connects TRBV20-1 to TRBJ2-4, with TRBD2 matching 13 bases. The germline V gene encodes CDR1 DFQATT and CDR2 SNEGSKA (reference sequence). The trim removed 5 bases at V and 4 bases at J, leaving 5 bases unmatched. This CDR3 contains 15 residues. CDR3 DNA (partial): TGCAGTGCTGGAGGGACTAGCGGGATGAAAAACATT. This translates into CSAGGTSGMKNI. The full CDR3 protein is CSAGGTSGMKNIQYF.

This clone was found many times. The CDR3 extends 3 residues past the end of the read, so its final part is completed from the germline J gene. The rearrangement joins TRBV19 to TRBJ2-7, with TRBD2 matching 7 bases. J gave up 0 bases and V 5 bases, and 7 bases lay outside the gene matches. From germline, CDR1 is LNHDA and CDR2 SQIVND (reference sequence). The CDR3 covers 15 residues. Incomplete CDR3 DNA: TGTGCCAGTAGTCGGCGGGAGAGTTACTCCTACGAG. Residues: CASSRRESYSYE. The full CDR3 is CASSRRESYSYEQYF.

This clone came up many times. The missing CDR3 end, 3 residues past where the read stops, is filled in from the germline J gene. The chain couples TRBV20-1 to TRBJ1-2, with D perhaps matching TRBD1 (5 bases). The V gene's germline CDR1 is DFQATT and CDR2 SNEGSKA (reference sequence). The CDR3 has 14 residues. Incomplete CDR3 DNA: TGCAGTGCCTTTAGCGGGGACCACACAGATACC. Translating gives CSAFSGDHTDT. The full CDR3 protein is CSAFSGDHTDTYTF.

This clone was counted a few times. A read error may account for a junction end that differs from germline. The read is 3 residues too short to cover the CDR3 end, so that end is filled in from the germline J gene. Other DNA sequences in this specimen translate into the identical CDR3. V is TRBV7-2 and J is TRBJ1-3, with TRBD1 matching 7 bases. This CDR3 comprises 15 residues. Looked up from germline, CDR1 is SGHTA and CDR2 is FQGNSA. CDR3 DNA, as far as it was read: TGTGCCAGCAGCTTAGCAGGGGGCTTGGGAAACACG. Its protein product is CASSLAGGLGNT. In full, the CDR3 reads CASSLAGGLGNTIYF.

This clone was observed at least ten times. The read comes to an end 3 residues before the CDR3 does, leaving the germline J gene to fill in the end. The V call is TRBV20-1, the J call TRBJ2-5; 13 positions agree with TRBD2. Trimming removed 5 bases from V and 3 bases from J; junction bases left unmatched: 9. CDR3 length: 16 amino acids. The germline V gene has CDR1 DFQATT and CDR2 SNEGSKA (reference sequence). The CDR3 protein is CSALNPLAGGKETQYF. Incomplete CDR3 DNA: TGCAGTGCTCTCAACCCACTAGCGGGGGGGAAAGAGACC.

This clone was counted at least ten times. The sequenced fragment ends 3 residues before the CDR3 boundary, so the rest is inferred from the germline J gene. The genes are TRBV7-8 and TRBJ1-4; TRBD1 aligns across 9 bases. Germline CDR1 reads SGHVS; CDR2 reads FQNEAQ. This CDR3 has 18 residues. Trimming at V came to 1 base and at J to 5 bases, leaving 11 bases not matched to a gene. CDR3 DNA (partial): TGTGCCAGCAGCTTAGGTCCTTCGCGTACAGGGGGCAATGAAAAA. Translation: CASSLGPSRTGGNEK. From start to end, the CDR3 is CASSLGPSRTGGNEKLFF.